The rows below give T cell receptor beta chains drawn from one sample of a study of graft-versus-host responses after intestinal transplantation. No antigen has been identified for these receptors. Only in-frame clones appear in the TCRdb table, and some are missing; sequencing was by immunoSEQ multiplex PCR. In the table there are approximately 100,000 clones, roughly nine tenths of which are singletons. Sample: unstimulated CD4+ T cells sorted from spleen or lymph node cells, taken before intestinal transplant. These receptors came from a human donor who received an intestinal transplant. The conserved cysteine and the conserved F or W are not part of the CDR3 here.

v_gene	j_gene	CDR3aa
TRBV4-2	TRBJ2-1	ASSQDQRDYNEQF
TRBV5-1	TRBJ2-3	ASSLVVSGEDTQY
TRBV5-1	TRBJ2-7	ASSLGAGELYEQY
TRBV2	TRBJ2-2	ASRIGGPFTGELF
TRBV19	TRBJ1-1	AIRDASRGINAEAF
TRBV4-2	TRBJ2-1	ASSQDPRGINEQF
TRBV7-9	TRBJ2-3	ASSLVGLAVRTDTQY
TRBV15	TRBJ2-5	ATSRARTGGLETQY
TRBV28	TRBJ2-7	ASSPPDRGGYEQY
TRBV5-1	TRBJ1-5	ASSLSGDYSNQPQH
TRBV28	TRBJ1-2	ASRTGAGAYGYGYT
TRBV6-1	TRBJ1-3	ASLRGPSGNTIY